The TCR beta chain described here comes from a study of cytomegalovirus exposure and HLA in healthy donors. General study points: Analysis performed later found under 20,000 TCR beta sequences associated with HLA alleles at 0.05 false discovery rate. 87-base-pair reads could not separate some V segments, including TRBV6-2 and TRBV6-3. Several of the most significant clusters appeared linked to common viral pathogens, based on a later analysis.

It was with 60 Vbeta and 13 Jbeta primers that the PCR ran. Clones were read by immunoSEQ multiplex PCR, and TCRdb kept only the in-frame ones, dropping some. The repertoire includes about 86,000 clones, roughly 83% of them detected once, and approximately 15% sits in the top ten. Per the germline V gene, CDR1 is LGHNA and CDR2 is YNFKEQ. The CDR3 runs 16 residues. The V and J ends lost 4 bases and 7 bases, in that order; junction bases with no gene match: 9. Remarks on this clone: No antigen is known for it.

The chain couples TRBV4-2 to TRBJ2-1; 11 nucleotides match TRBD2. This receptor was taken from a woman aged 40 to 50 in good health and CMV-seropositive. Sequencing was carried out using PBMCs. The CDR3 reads CASSRTTSGRTNEQFF. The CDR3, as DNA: TGTGCCAGCAGCCGAACCACTAGCGGGAGAACGAATGAGCAGTTCTTC.